A selection of T cell receptor beta chains follows, all from one sample in a study of T cells expressing NK-cell markers. Following a re-call of the 5' RACE reads, TCRdb has one entry per CDR3 protein and lacks DNA. Its clone listing holds about 170,000 distinct CDR3 sequences. Sequencing was carried out using blood T cells: a sorted CD56 or NKG2C T cell subset, CD4+ or CD8+ T cells, or bulk PBMC T cells (not recorded which). Receptors were obtained from a man aged 18 to 69 in good health. Each CDR3 is given with its conserved first and last residue. Each record gives: CDR3 length, V gene, J gene, CDR3 protein.

len: 16
v_gene: TRBV9
j_gene: TRBJ2-6
CDR3aa: CASSVEDRAGANVLTF

len: 15
v_gene: TRBV27
j_gene: TRBJ2-5
CDR3aa: CASSLSDRPQETQYF

len: 13
v_gene: TRBV5-5
j_gene: TRBJ2-1
CDR3aa: CASSLSRVNEQFF

len: 15
v_gene: TRBV5-1
j_gene: TRBJ2-4
CDR3aa: CASSPGTGGRDIQYF

len: 16
v_gene: TRBV5-1
j_gene: TRBJ2-5
CDR3aa: CASSFGTSIAQETQYF

len: 15
v_gene: TRBV9
j_gene: TRBJ2-3
CDR3aa: CASSVEGRHTDTQYF

len: 14
v_gene: TRBV29-1
j_gene: TRBJ1-2
CDR3aa: CSVEPGGHYLGYTF

len: 14
v_gene: TRBV11-2
j_gene: TRBJ2-5
CDR3aa: CASSSTGSRETQYF

len: 16
v_gene: TRBV7-6
j_gene: TRBJ2-5
CDR3aa: CASSTYNRALGETQYF

len: 14
v_gene: TRBV12-3/TRBV12-4
j_gene: TRBJ1-5
CDR3aa: CASRYGQSNQPQHF

len: 15
v_gene: TRBV9
j_gene: TRBJ2-2
CDR3aa: CASTPDGAFTGELFF

len: 15
v_gene: TRBV7-6
j_gene: TRBJ2-7
CDR3aa: CASSLDGTGGTEQYF

len: 14
v_gene: TRBV11-2
j_gene: TRBJ2-7
CDR3aa: CASSSVGQIYEQYF

len: 14
v_gene: TRBV2
j_gene: TRBJ2-2
CDR3aa: CASLTPSNTGELFF

len: 12
v_gene: TRBV21-1
j_gene: TRBJ2-7
CDR3aa: CASSKGRNEQYF

len: 17
v_gene: TRBV4-1
j_gene: TRBJ2-3
CDR3aa: CASRGEPGGGTTDTQYF

len: 15
v_gene: TRBV5-1
j_gene: TRBJ2-7
CDR3aa: CASSLGQGASYEQYF

len: 13
v_gene: TRBV3-1
j_gene: TRBJ2-1
CDR3aa: CATLAGDYNEQFF

len: 16
v_gene: TRBV5-1
j_gene: TRBJ1-1
CDR3aa: CASSPRQGHVDTEAFF

len: 14
v_gene: TRBV12-3/TRBV12-4
j_gene: TRBJ2-1
CDR3aa: CASSLKRDYDEQFF

len: 14
v_gene: TRBV20-1
j_gene: TRBJ1-2
CDR3aa: CSARDSGQGYGYTF

len: 16
v_gene: TRBV20-1
j_gene: TRBJ2-1
CDR3aa: CSARAPGTGPYNEQFF

len: 19
v_gene: TRBV11-1
j_gene: TRBJ2-7
CDR3aa: CASSPRALLAGGRSYEQYF

len: 15
v_gene: TRBV4-1
j_gene: TRBJ2-7
CDR3aa: CASSQDVAGDYEQYF

len: 14
v_gene: TRBV5-6
j_gene: TRBJ1-1
CDR3aa: CASSLILEVAEAFF

len: 14
v_gene: TRBV7-9
j_gene: TRBJ1-1
CDR3aa: CASSTTGGSGEAFF

len: 12
v_gene: TRBV28
j_gene: TRBJ2-2
CDR3aa: CASSFGPGELFF

len: 14
v_gene: TRBV2
j_gene: TRBJ2-3
CDR3aa: CASQSSTSADTQYF

len: 15
v_gene: TRBV9
j_gene: TRBJ2-3
CDR3aa: CASSVAGASTDTQYF

len: 17
v_gene: TRBV5-4
j_gene: TRBJ2-2
CDR3aa: CASSLLGLAVNTGELFF

len: 17
v_gene: TRBV2
j_gene: TRBJ1-3
CDR3aa: CASSVGETGYSGNTIYF

len: 16
v_gene: TRBV13
j_gene: TRBJ2-3
CDR3aa: CASSMRAGGSSDTQYF

len: 14
v_gene: TRBV24-1
j_gene: TRBJ2-2
CDR3aa: CATAGKTETGELFF

len: 14
v_gene: TRBV2
j_gene: TRBJ2-1
CDR3aa: CASGESGTGNEQFF

len: 13
v_gene: TRBV7-9
j_gene: TRBJ1-1
CDR3aa: CASSGTANTEAFF

len: 13
v_gene: TRBV30
j_gene: TRBJ1-1
CDR3aa: CAWSTGGNTEAFF

len: 13
v_gene: TRBV20-1
j_gene: TRBJ1-2
CDR3aa: CSARDPDRGGYTF

len: 15
v_gene: TRBV12-3/TRBV12-4
j_gene: TRBJ2-7
CDR3aa: CASSPSGQGGHEQYF

len: 13
v_gene: TRBV6-1
j_gene: TRBJ1-2
CDR3aa: CASKLNSDYGYTF

len: 14
v_gene: TRBV27
j_gene: TRBJ1-2
CDR3aa: CASKVVGGNYGYTF

len: 15
v_gene: TRBV19
j_gene: TRBJ2-1
CDR3aa: CASSIPGSLYNEQFF